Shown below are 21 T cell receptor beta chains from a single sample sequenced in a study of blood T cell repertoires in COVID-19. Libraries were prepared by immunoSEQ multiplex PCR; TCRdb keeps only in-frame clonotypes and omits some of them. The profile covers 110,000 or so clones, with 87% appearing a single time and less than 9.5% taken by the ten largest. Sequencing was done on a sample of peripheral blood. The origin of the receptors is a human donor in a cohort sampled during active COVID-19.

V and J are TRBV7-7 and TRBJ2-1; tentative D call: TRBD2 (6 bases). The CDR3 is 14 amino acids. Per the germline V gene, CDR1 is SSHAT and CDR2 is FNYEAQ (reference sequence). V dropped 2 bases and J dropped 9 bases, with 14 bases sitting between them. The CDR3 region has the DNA TGTGCCAGCAGCTTAAGCCGGGAGAGGGGTGAGCAGTTCTTC. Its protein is CASSLSRERGEQFF. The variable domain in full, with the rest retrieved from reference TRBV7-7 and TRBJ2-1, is GAGVSQSPRYKVTKRGQDVTLRCDPISSHATLYWYQQALGQGPEFLTYFNYEAQPDKSGLPSDRFSAERPEGSISTLTIQRTEQRDSAMYRCASSLSRERGEQFFGPGTRLTVL.

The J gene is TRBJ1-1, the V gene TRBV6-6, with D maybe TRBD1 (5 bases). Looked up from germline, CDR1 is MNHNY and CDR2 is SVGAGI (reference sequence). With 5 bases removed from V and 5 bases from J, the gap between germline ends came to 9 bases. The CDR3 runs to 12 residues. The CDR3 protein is CASSGGDTEAFF. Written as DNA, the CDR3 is TGTGCCAGCAGTGGAGGGGATACTGAAGCTTTCTTT.

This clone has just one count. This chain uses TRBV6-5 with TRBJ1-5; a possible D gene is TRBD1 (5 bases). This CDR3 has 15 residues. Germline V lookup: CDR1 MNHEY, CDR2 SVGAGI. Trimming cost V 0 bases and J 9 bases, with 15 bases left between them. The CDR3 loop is CASSYSPEGQGPQHF. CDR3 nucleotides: TGTGCCAGCAGTTACTCGCCGGAGGGTCAGGGGCCCCAGCATTTT.

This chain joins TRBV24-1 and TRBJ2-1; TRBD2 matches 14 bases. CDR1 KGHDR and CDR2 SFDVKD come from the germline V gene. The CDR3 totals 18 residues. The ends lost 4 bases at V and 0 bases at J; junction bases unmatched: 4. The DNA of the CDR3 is TGTGCCACCAGTGACCCGGGGACTAGCGGGAGCTCCTACAATGAGCAGTTCTTC. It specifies CATSDPGTSGSSYNEQFF.

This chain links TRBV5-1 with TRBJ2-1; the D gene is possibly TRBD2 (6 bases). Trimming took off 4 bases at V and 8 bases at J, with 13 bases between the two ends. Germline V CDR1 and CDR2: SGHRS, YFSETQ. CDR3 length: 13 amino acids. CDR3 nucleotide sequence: TGCGCCAGCAGCCCTACTAGCAGGCATGAGCAGTTCTTC. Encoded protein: CASSPTSRHEQFF.

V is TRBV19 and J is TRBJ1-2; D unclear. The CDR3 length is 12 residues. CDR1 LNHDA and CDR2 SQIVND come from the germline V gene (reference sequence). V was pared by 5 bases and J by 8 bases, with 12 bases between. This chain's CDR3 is CASSPGIEGYTF. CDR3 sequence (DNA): TGTGCCAGTAGTCCCGGGATTGAGGGCTACACCTTC.

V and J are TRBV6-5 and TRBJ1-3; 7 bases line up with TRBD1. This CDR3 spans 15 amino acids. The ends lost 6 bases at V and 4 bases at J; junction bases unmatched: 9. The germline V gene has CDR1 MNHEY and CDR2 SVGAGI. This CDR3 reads CASRDLTGYGNTIYF. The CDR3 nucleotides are TGTGCCAGCAGGGACCTGACAGGGTACGGAAACACCATATATTTT.

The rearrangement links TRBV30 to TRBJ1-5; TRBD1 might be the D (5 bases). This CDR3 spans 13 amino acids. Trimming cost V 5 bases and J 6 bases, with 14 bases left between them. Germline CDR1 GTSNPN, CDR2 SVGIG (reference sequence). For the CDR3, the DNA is TGTGCCTGGGGTGGGGGGGGGTCTCAGCCCCAGCATTTT. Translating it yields CAWGGGGSQPQHF.

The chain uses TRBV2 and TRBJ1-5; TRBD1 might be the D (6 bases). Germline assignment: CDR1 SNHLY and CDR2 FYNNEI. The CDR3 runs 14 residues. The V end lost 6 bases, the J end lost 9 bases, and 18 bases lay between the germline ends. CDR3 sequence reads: CASRMTGGGGPQHF. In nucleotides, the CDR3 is TGTGCCAGCAGGATGACAGGTGGCGGGGGGCCCCAGCATTTT.

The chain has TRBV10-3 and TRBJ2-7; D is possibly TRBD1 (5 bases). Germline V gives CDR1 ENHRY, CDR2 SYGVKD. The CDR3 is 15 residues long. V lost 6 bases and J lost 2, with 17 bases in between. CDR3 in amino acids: CAISGKDTYTYEQYF. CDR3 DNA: TGTGCCATCAGCGGAAAGGACACCTACACCTACGAGCAGTACTTC.

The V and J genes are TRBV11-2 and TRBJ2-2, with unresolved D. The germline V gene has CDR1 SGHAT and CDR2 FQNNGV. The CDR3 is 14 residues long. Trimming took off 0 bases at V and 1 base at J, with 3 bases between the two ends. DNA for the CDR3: TGTGCCAGCAGCTTAGACTTGAACACCGGGGAGCTGTTTTTT. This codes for CASSLDLNTGELFF. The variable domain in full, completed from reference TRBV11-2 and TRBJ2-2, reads EAGVAQSPRYKIIEKRQSVAFWCNPISGHATLYWYQQILGQGPKLLIQFQNNGVVDDSQLPKDRFSAERLKGVDSTLKIQPAKLEDSAVYLCASSLDLNTGELFFGEGSRLTVL.

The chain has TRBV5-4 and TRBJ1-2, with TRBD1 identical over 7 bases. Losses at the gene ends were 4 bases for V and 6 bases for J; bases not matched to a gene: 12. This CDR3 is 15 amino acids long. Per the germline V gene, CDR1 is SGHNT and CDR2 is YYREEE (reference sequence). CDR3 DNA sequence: TGTGCCAGCAGCCAAGATAGACAGGGTCTCCATGGCTACACCTTC. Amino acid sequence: CASSQDRQGLHGYTF.

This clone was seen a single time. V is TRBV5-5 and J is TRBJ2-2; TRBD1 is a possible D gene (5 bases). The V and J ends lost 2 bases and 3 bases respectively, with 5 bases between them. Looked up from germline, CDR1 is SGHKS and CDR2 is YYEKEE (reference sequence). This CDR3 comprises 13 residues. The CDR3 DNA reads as TGTGCCAGCAGCTTCAGGGACACCGGGGAGCTGTTTTTT. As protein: CASSFRDTGELFF.

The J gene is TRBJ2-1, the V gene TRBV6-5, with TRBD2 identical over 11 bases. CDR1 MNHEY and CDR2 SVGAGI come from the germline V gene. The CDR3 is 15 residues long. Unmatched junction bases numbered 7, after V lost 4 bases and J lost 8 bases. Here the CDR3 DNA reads TGTGCCAGCAGTTTAGCGGGAGGGCCTCGGCATGAGCAGTTCTTC. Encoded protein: CASSLAGGPRHEQFF.

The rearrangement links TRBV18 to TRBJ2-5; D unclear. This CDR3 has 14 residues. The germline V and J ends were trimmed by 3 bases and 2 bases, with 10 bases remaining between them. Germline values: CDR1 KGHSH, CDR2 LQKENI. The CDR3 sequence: CASSPPPLQETQYF. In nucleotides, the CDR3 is TGTGCCAGCTCACCCCCCCCGCTACAAGAGACCCAGTACTTC.

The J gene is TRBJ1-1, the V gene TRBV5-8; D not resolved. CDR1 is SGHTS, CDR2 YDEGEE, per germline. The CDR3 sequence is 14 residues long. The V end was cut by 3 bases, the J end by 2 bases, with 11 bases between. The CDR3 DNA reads TGTGCCAGCAGCTACCGGGAATACAACACTGAAGCTTTCTTT. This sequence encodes CASSYREYNTEAFF. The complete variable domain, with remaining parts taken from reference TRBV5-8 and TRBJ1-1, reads EAGVTQSPTHLIKTRGQQATLRCSPISGHTSVYWYQQALGLGLQFLLWYDEGEERNRGNFPPRFSGRQFPNYSSELNVNALELEDSALYLCASSYREYNTEAFFGQGTRLTVV.

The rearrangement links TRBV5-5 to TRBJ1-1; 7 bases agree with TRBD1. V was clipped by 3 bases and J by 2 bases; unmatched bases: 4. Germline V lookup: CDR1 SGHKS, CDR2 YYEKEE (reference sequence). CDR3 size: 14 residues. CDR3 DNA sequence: TGTGCCAGCAGCTCGGGACAGCCTAACACTGAAGCTTTCTTT. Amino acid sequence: CASSSGQPNTEAFF.

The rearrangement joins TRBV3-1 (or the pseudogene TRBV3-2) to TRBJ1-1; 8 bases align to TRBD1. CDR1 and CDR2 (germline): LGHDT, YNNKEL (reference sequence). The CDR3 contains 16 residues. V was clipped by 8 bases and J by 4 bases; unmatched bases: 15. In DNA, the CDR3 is TGTGCCAGCTTGGACAGGGCGCTTCAATTTGGCACTGAAGCTTTCTTT. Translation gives CASLDRALQFGTEAFF.

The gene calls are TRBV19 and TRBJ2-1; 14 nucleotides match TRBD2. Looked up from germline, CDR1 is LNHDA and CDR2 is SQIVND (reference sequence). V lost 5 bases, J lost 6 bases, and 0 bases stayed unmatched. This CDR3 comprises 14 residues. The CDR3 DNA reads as TGTGCCAGTAGTGGGACTAGCGGGGGCAATGAGCAGTTCTTC. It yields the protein CASSGTSGGNEQFF.

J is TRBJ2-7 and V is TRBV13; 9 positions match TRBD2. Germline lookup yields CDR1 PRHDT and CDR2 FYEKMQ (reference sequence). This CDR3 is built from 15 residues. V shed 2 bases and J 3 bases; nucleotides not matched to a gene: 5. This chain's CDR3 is CASSLWTSVSYEQYF. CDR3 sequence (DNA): TGTGCCAGCAGCTTATGGACTAGCGTGAGCTACGAGCAGTACTTC.

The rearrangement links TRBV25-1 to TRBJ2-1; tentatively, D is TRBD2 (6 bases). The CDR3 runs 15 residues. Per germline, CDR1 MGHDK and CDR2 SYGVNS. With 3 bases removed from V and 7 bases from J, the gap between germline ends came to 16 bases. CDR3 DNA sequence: TGTGCCAGCAGTGACCCCCGGGACTCGGGGAATGAGCAGTTCTTC. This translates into CASSDPRDSGNEQFF. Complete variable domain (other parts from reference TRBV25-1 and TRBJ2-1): EADIYQTPRYLVIGTGKKITLECSQTMGHDKMYWYQQDPGMELHLIHYSYGVNSTEKGDLSSESTVSRIRTEHFPLTLESARPSHTSQYLCASSDPRDSGNEQFFGPGTRLTVL.